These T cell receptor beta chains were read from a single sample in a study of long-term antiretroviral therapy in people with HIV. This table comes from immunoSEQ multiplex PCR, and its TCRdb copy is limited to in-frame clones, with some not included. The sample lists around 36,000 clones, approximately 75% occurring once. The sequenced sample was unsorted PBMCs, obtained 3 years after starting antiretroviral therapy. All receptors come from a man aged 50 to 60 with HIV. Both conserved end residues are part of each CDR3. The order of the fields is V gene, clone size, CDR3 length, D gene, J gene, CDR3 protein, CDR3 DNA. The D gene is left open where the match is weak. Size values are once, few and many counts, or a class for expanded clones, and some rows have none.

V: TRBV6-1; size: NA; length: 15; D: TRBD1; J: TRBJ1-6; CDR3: CASSESGQYNSPLHF; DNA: TGTGCCAGCAGTGAATCGGGACAGTATAATTCACCCCTCCACTTT
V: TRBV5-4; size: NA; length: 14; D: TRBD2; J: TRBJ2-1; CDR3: CASSPSRTGGTQFF; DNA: TGTGCCAGCAGCCCCAGTAGAACGGGAGGGACGCAGTTCTTC
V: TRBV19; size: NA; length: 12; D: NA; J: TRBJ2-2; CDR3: CASSPRAGELFF; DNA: TGTGCCAGTAGTCCTAGGGCCGGGGAGCTGTTTTTT
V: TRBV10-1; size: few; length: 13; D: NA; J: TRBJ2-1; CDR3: CASSARGGKEQFF; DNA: TGCGCCAGCAGTGCGAGGGGCGGGAAGGAGCAGTTCTTC
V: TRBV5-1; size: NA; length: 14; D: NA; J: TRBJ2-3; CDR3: CASSLVLGQDTQYF; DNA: TGCGCCAGCAGCTTGGTACTCGGCCAAGATACGCAGTATTTT
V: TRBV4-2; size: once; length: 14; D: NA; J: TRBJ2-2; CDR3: CASSLDRPTGELFF; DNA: TGTGCCAGCAGTTTGGACAGACCCACCGGGGAGCTGTTTTTT
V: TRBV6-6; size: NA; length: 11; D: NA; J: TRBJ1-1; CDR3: CASSYLSEAFF; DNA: TGTGCCAGCAGTTACCTATCTGAAGCTTTCTTT
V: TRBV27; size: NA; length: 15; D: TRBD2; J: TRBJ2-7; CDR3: CASSLRAGGDYEQYF; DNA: TGTGCCAGCAGTTTAAGGGCGGGGGGAGACTACGAGCAGTACTTC
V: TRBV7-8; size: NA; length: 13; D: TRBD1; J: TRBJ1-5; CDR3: CASSHDRAQPQHF; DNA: TGTGCCAGCAGCCATGACAGGGCGCAGCCCCAGCATTTT
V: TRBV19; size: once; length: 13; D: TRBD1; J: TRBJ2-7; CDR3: CASKGTGSYEQYF; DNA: TGTGCCAGTAAAGGGACAGGGTCCTACGAGCAGTACTTC